Shown below are 28 T cell receptor beta chains from a single sample sequenced in a study of OX40 agonist ivuxolimab in advanced cancers. The method was the immunoSEQ multiplex PCR assay. This is the immuneACCESS table as TCRdb keeps it, with only in-frame sequences that have V and J called. A part of the clones is gone; compared with another copy, unresolved V genes explain less than half, and the rest is unexplained. The table for this sample lists 53,000 or so clones; over 80% of them were counted only once. The ten largest clones capture over 0.55% of the sample. The starting material was CD4+ or CD8+ T cells sorted from blood, obtained in a trial of the OX40 agonist ivuxolimab. The receptors were gathered from an adult with an advanced solid tumor such as melanoma, head and neck, liver or kidney cancer.

This sequence joins TRBV15 and TRBJ1-1; possibly TRBD1 for D (5 bases). Germline V gene sequence: CDR1 LNHNV, CDR2 YYDKDF (reference sequence). This CDR3 comprises 14 residues. The germline V and J ends were trimmed by 0 bases and 4 bases, with 9 bases remaining between them. The CDR3 spells CATSRDRVSTEAFF. CDR3 sequence (DNA): TGTGCCACCAGCAGAGACAGGGTTTCCACTGAAGCTTTCTTT.

The chain couples TRBV7-2 to TRBJ2-2; 11 bases map to TRBD2. V shed 5 bases and J 1 base; nucleotides not matched to a gene: 3. This CDR3 region has 16 residues. Looked up from germline, CDR1 is SGHTA and CDR2 is FQGNSA. CDR3 DNA: TGTGCCAGCAGCACCGGACTAGCGGGGAACACCGGGGAGCTGTTTTTT. Protein product: CASSTGLAGNTGELFF. The full variable domain, rest sourced from reference TRBV7-2 and TRBJ2-2, is GAGVSQSPSNKVTEKGKDVELRCDPISGHTALYWYRQSLGQGLEFLIYFQGNSAPDKSGLPSDRFSAERTGGSVSTLTIQRTQQEDSAVYLCASSTGLAGNTGELFFGEGSRLTVL.

CDR3 coding DNA: TGTGCCAGCAGCTTAGGGAGGAACTATGGCTACACCTTC. Translation gives CASSLGRNYGYTF. The chain combines TRBV11-2 with TRBJ1-2; D gene uncertain. Germline-derived CDR1 and CDR2 are SGHAT and FQNNGV. Trimming left V 1 base short and J 2 bases short, with 5 bases between. The CDR3 covers 13 residues.

The CDR3 region has the DNA TGCAGCGTCGGACAGGGTGCTGAAGCTTTCTTT. Translated: CSVGQGAEAFF. The V and J genes are TRBV29-1 and TRBJ1-1; 8 nucleotides align to TRBD1. Germline CDR1 is SQVTM and CDR2 is ANQGSEA. The CDR3 sequence is 11 residues long. V lost 6 bases, J lost 6 bases, and 3 bases stayed unmatched.

This clone was observed once. The chain is built from TRBV28 and TRBJ1-4, with D uncertain. In germline, CDR1 is MDHEN, CDR2 SYDVKM. This CDR3 has 15 amino acids. Trimming cost V 5 bases and J 7 bases, with 17 bases left between them. CDR3 coding DNA: TGTGCCAGCAGTCCACAGAGAAATTCATCTGAAAAACTGTTTTTT. This codes for CASSPQRNSSEKLFF.

This sequence joins TRBV5-1 and TRBJ1-1; the match to TRBD1 covers 7 bases. Germline CDR1 SGHRS, CDR2 YFSETQ. The CDR3 totals 14 residues. With 4 bases clipped from V and 5 bases from J, the junction kept 8 bases outside the gene matches. Written as DNA, the CDR3 is TGCGCCAGCAGCGTGAGACAGGGACGGACTGAAGCTTTCTTT. Encoded protein: CASSVRQGRTEAFF. Together with reference TRBV5-1 and TRBJ1-1, the CDR3 gives the full variable domain: KAGVTQTPRYLIKTRGQQVTLSCSPISGHRSVSWYQQTPGQGLQFLFEYFSETQRNKGNFPGRFSGRQFSNSRSEMNVSTLELGDSALYLCASSVRQGRTEAFFGQGTRLTVV.

The CDR3 coding sequence is TGTGCCAGTAGTATACCGGGACTAGCGAACACCGGGGAGCTGTTTTTT. The encoded protein is CASSIPGLANTGELFF. This rearrangement joins TRBV19 to TRBJ2-2; 8 bases are a match to TRBD2. This CDR3 region has 16 residues. Trimming at V came to 2 bases and at J to 0 bases, leaving 2 bases not matched to a gene. Germline CDR1 reads LNHDA; CDR2 reads SQIVND (reference sequence).

CDR3 loop: CASSSVSTSNYGYTF. CDR3 DNA: TGTGCCAGTAGTTCGGTGTCCACTTCTAACTATGGCTACACCTTC. The chain recombines TRBV19 with TRBJ1-2; D is ambiguous. V was shortened by 5 bases and J by 0 bases, with 13 bases between the two germline ends. This CDR3 contains 15 residues. Germline-derived CDR1 and CDR2 are LNHDA and SQIVND (reference sequence).

V usage is TRBV19 and J usage is TRBJ2-1; 7 positions agree with TRBD1. Germline CDR1 LNHDA, CDR2 SQIVND (reference sequence). The CDR3 totals 15 residues. J was trimmed by 7 bases and V by 2 bases; bases with no gene match: 8. The CDR3 sequence is CASSISRQGDNEQFF. CDR3 bases: TGTGCCAGTAGTATAAGTCGGCAGGGGGATAATGAGCAGTTCTTC.

The V gene is TRBV19, the J gene TRBJ1-1; a possible D gene is TRBD1 (5 bases). Germline-derived CDR1 and CDR2 are LNHDA and SQIVND (reference sequence). This CDR3 comprises 18 residues. Trimming removed 4 bases at V and 3 bases at J, with 24 bases between. This chain's CDR3 is CASSKGPGVRGGDTEAFF. In DNA, the CDR3 is TGTGCCAGTAGTAAGGGCCCGGGAGTTAGGGGAGGGGACACTGAAGCTTTCTTT.

This clone is a singleton in its sample. CDR3 nucleotide sequence: TGTGCCAGCAGCCTACAGGGGGCCACCGGGGAGCTGTTTTTT. This codes for CASSLQGATGELFF. This chain links TRBV7-2 with TRBJ2-2; 9 bases are shared with TRBD1. V was clipped by 5 bases and J by 4 bases; unmatched bases: 2. The CDR3 sequence is 14 residues long. The germline V gene has CDR1 SGHTA and CDR2 FQGNSA.

This clone occurred once. The chain couples TRBV6-5 to TRBJ2-1; D not resolved. V lost 8 bases to trimming and J lost 4 bases, with 12 bases between them. The germline gives CDR1 MNHEY, CDR2 SVGAGI. The CDR3 has 13 amino acids. As DNA, the CDR3 is TGTGCCAGCGGCCCTTGGGGTTACAATGAGCAGTTCTTC. Translated: CASGPWGYNEQFF.

The chain carries TRBV6-5 and TRBJ2-7; 10 nucleotides match TRBD1. With V trimmed by 5 bases and J by 1 base, 5 bases remained unmatched. CDR3 length: 15 amino acids. The germline V gene has CDR1 MNHEY and CDR2 SVGAGI. The CDR3 here is CASSARDRGSYEQYF. The CDR3 DNA follows: TGTGCCAGCAGTGCCCGGGACAGGGGATCCTACGAGCAGTACTTC.

V and J are TRBV6-6 and TRBJ2-3; 8 bases fit TRBD1. Unmatched junction bases numbered 5, after V lost 2 bases and J lost 4 bases. CDR1 and CDR2 from the germline V gene are MNHNY and SVGAGI (reference sequence). This CDR3 has 15 residues. CDR3 in amino acids: CASSYVGQGADTQYF. In DNA, the CDR3 is TGTGCCAGCAGTTACGTAGGACAGGGCGCAGATACGCAGTATTTT.

This clone was picked up a small number of times. This same CDR3 is encoded by further DNA sequences in the sample. This chain links TRBV7-3 with TRBJ1-1, with a tentative D call TRBD1 (6 bases). Trimming stripped 5 bases from V and 3 bases from J, with 10 bases between. There are 13 residues in the CDR3. Germline V gives CDR1 SGHTA, CDR2 FQGTGA. The CDR3 bases are TGTGCCAGCAGCCGAAGGACAGACACTGAAGCTTTCTTT. The encoded protein is CASSRRTDTEAFF.

The V call is TRBV2, the J call TRBJ1-1; D remains unclear. CDR1 SNHLY and CDR2 FYNNEI come from the germline V gene. The V end lost 7 bases, the J end lost 1 base, and 4 bases lay between the germline ends. The CDR3 consists of 11 residues. In DNA form, the CDR3 reads TGTGCCAGCAATCGGAACACTGAAGCTTTCTTT. This codes for CASNRNTEAFF.

V and J are TRBV6-6 and TRBJ2-7; possible D gene TRBD2, 6 bases. The V gene's germline CDR1 is MNHNY and CDR2 SVGAGI (reference sequence). The V end lost 6 bases, the J end lost 3 bases, and 9 bases lay between the germline ends. The CDR3 runs to 12 residues. The CDR3 DNA sequence: TGTGCCAGCAGCTCCGGGGGCTACGAGCAGTACTTC. Amino acids: CASSSGGYEQYF.

The gene calls are TRBV29-1 and TRBJ2-7, with D perhaps matching TRBD1 (5 bases). Germline V gene data show CDR1 as SQVTM and CDR2 as ANQGSEA. The CDR3 is 12 residues long. Trimming removed 7 bases from V and 0 bases from J, with 10 bases in between. CDR3 sequence (DNA): TGCAGCGGGGGCCCTGGCTCCTACGAGCAGTACTTC. It translates to CSGGPGSYEQYF.

In its sample, this clone was seen once. This rearrangement joins TRBV6-1 to TRBJ2-7; 9 nucleotides agree with TRBD2. The CDR3 spans 14 residues. The germline V gene encodes CDR1 MNHNS and CDR2 SASEGT. V trimming: 11 bases; J trimming: 4 bases; junction bases outside the gene matches: 12. The CDR3 loop reads CAADGLALRYEQYF. DNA of the CDR3: TGTGCCGCCGACGGACTAGCGCTTAGATACGAGCAGTACTTC.

The rearrangement uses TRBV19 and TRBJ2-3, with a tentative D call TRBD2 (6 bases). V dropped 8 bases and J dropped 3 bases, with 12 bases sitting between them. This CDR3 contains 13 residues. Germline-derived CDR1 and CDR2 are LNHDA and SQIVND (reference sequence). CDR3 sequence reads: CASGGGVTDTQYF. DNA of the CDR3: TGTGCCAGTGGAGGCGGGGTAACAGATACGCAGTATTTT.

This clone appeared once. The gene calls are TRBV2 and TRBJ1-1, with 8 bases lining up with TRBD1. The CDR3 runs 14 residues. The ends lost 4 bases at V and 0 bases at J; junction bases unmatched: 1. Germline CDR1 reads SNHLY; CDR2 reads FYNNEI. The CDR3 region is CASSGDRMNTEAFF. Here the CDR3 DNA reads TGTGCCAGCAGTGGGGACAGGATGAACACTGAAGCTTTCTTT.

V usage is TRBV12-5 and J usage is TRBJ2-7; no clear D gene. This CDR3 is built from 11 residues. Trimming shortened V by 7 bases and J by 2 bases, and 6 bases separated the two germline ends. Per the germline V gene, CDR1 is LGHNT and CDR2 is FRNRAP. The CDR3 nucleotides read TGTGCTAGTGCGAATCCCTACGAGCAGTACTTC. Amino acid sequence: CASANPYEQYF.

The V gene is TRBV28, the J gene TRBJ1-5; 7 bases fit TRBD1. J lost 2 bases, V lost 7 bases, and 8 bases had no gene match. Germline CDR1 reads MDHEN; CDR2 reads SYDVKM. This CDR3 comprises 15 residues. In DNA, the CDR3 is TGTGCCAGCATCATAGGGGGCGCAGGCAATCAGCCCCAGCATTTT. Amino acids: CASIIGGAGNQPQHF.

This chain links TRBV2 with TRBJ2-5; D gene ambiguous. CDR1 and CDR2 (germline): SNHLY, FYNNEI. The CDR3 runs 14 residues. Trimming left V 6 bases short and J 5 bases short, with 16 bases between. The CDR3 is CASRAGPSRETQYF. CDR3 sequence (DNA): TGTGCCAGCAGGGCCGGGCCTTCCAGGGAGACCCAGTACTTC.

CDR3 residues: CATSRDRVRAYNEQFF. The CDR3 DNA reads as TGTGCCACCAGCAGGGACAGGGTTAGGGCGTACAATGAGCAGTTCTTC. V and J are TRBV15 and TRBJ2-1; TRBD1 agrees at 8 bases. The J segment lost 4 bases and the V segment lost 3 bases, leaving 8 bases of the junction unmatched. In germline, CDR1 is LNHNV, CDR2 YYDKDF (reference sequence). This CDR3 region has 16 residues.

The chain combines TRBV5-1 with TRBJ2-7; D may be TRBD1 (5 bases). Trimming removed 6 bases at V and 3 bases at J, with 13 bases between. Germline V gene lookup returns CDR1 SGHRS and CDR2 YFSETQ. There are 13 residues in the CDR3. This CDR3 is CASNANQGYEQYF. CDR3 in DNA: TGCGCCAGCAACGCGAATCAGGGCTACGAGCAGTACTTC.

CDR3 in amino acids: CATSREGVGTNEAFF. The CDR3 bases are TGTGCCACCAGCAGAGAGGGGGTGGGGACAAATGAAGCTTTCTTT. This chain joins TRBV15 and TRBJ1-1; D perhaps matches TRBD1 (6 bases). The V gene's germline CDR1 is LNHNV and CDR2 YYDKDF (reference sequence). The CDR3 runs 15 residues. V was pared by 0 bases and J by 7 bases, with 15 bases between.

The CDR3 is CSVDPGNRVEAFF. CDR3 bases: TGCAGCGTTGACCCCGGAAACAGAGTTGAAGCTTTCTTT. This sequence joins TRBV29-1 and TRBJ1-1; no reliable D call. CDR3 length: 13 amino acids. V lost 3 bases to trimming and J lost 7 bases, with 15 bases between them. The germline gives CDR1 SQVTM, CDR2 ANQGSEA.